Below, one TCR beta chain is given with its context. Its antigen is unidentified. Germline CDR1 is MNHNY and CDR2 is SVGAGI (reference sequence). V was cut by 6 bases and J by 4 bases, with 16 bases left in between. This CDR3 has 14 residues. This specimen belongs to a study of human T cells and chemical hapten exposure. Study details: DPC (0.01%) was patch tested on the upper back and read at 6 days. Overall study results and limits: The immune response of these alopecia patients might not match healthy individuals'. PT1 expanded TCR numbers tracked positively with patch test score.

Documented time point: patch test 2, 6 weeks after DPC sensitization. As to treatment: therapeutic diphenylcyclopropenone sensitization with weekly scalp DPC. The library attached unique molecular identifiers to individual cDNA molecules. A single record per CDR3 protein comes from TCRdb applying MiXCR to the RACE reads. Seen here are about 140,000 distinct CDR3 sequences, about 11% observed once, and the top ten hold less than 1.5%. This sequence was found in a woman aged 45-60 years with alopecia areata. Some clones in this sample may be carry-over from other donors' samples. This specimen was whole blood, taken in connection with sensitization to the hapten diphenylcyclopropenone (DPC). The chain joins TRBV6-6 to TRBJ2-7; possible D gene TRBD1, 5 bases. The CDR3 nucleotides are TGTGCCAGCAGGCCAGTCGACAGACCATACGAGCAGTACTTC. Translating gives CASRPVDRPYEQYF.